This T cell receptor (beta chain) was found in a study of metastatic and nonmetastatic thyroid tumors. Trimming stripped 6 bases from V and 1 base from J, with 12 bases between. CDR1 and CDR2 from the germline V gene are SGHAT and FQNNGV. This CDR3 is 14 amino acids long. This clone has at least ten counts. TCRdb re-processed the PCR reads through MiXCR. The sample records 20,000 or so clones, about 23% being singletons. No treatment had been given to any patient before thyroid surgery. This clonotype was sampled from a male donor with papillary thyroid cancer or a benign thyroid nodule (not recorded which). Some clones in this sample may be carry-over from other donors' samples. The sample taken for sequencing was blood. J is TRBJ2-5 and V is TRBV11-2; maybe TRBD2 (6 bases). The CDR3: CASSIGGSQETQYF. The CDR3 bases are TGTGCCAGCAGTATTGGGGGGTCCCAAGAGACCCAGTACTTC.